These 15 T cell receptor beta chains share one sample of origin, sequenced in a study of cytomegalovirus exposure and HLA in healthy donors. PCR involved 60 Vbeta and 13 Jbeta primers. Sequencing used immunoSEQ multiplex PCR; TCRdb keeps in-frame clones, though not all of them. The sample includes approximately 85,000 clones, roughly 78% seen only once; the top ten take less than 9.5%. Sequencing was performed on PBMCs. Receptors were obtained from a man aged 30 to 45 in good health and CMV-seronegative.

The chain has TRBV5-4 and TRBJ2-3; 8 bases match TRBD2. Germline assignment: CDR1 SGHNT and CDR2 YYREEE (reference sequence). The CDR3 runs to 15 residues. Unmatched junction bases numbered 6, after V lost 5 bases and J lost 1 base. This CDR3 reads CASRPSGYGTDTQYF. CDR3 bases: TGTGCCAGCAGGCCTAGCGGGTACGGCACAGATACGCAGTATTTT.

This sequence joins TRBV6-5 and TRBJ1-2; D unclear. Trimming removed 5 bases from V and 7 bases from J, with 14 bases in between. This CDR3 has 13 residues. In germline, CDR1 is MNHEY, CDR2 SVGAGI. For the CDR3, the DNA is TGTGCCAGCAGTGTGGGCCTGATGAGTGGCTACACCTTC. This sequence encodes CASSVGLMSGYTF.

This chain connects TRBV28 to TRBJ1-5; TRBD1 is a possible D gene (5 bases). Trimming took 0 bases from V and 1 from J, leaving 13 bases between them. This CDR3 has 17 amino acids. Germline V lookup: CDR1 MDHEN, CDR2 SYDVKM. The CDR3 region is CASSLWEGVASNQPQHF. For the CDR3, the DNA is TGTGCCAGCAGTTTATGGGAAGGGGTCGCGAGCAATCAGCCCCAGCATTTT.

J is TRBJ1-4 and V is TRBV27; 10 nucleotides match TRBD1. This CDR3 contains 14 residues. Germline CDR1 and CDR2: MNHEY and SMNVEV (reference sequence). V gave up 7 bases and J gave up 5 bases; unmatched junction bases: 4. The CDR3 region is CASNSGQGNEKLFF. CDR3 bases: TGTGCCAGCAATTCGGGACAGGGGAATGAAAAACTGTTTTTT.

The chain links TRBV5-1 to TRBJ2-1, with a tentative D call TRBD2 (5 bases). CDR3 length: 12 amino acids. Germline lookup yields CDR1 SGHRS and CDR2 YFSETQ. V dropped 3 bases and J dropped 6 bases, with 7 bases sitting between them. The CDR3 nucleotides are TGCGCCAGCAGCTCGGGGATCAATGAGCAGTTCTTC. Its translation is CASSSGINEQFF.

V usage is TRBV5-1 and J usage is TRBJ2-7, with D perhaps matching TRBD1 (6 bases). CDR1 is SGHRS and CDR2 is YFSETQ in the germline V gene. The CDR3 contains 17 residues. The ends were cut back, 6 bases at V and 2 bases at J, with 24 bases in the middle. CDR3: CASTDPQGSKIPYEQYF. In nucleotides, the CDR3 is TGCGCCAGCACTGACCCGCAGGGGAGCAAGATCCCCTACGAGCAGTACTTC. Together with reference TRBV5-1 and TRBJ2-7, the CDR3 gives the full variable domain: KAGVTQTPRYLIKTRGQQVTLSCSPISGHRSVSWYQQTPGQGLQFLFEYFSETQRNKGNFPGRFSGRQFSNSRSEMNVSTLELGDSALYLCASTDPQGSKIPYEQYFGPGTRLTVT.

This sequence joins TRBV7-3 and TRBJ1-6; a possible D gene is TRBD1 (5 bases). V lost 2 bases to trimming and J lost 0 bases, with 5 bases between them. CDR1 is SGHTA, CDR2 FQGTGA, per germline. CDR3 size: 15 residues. The CDR3 region is CASSLQGSYNSPLHF. CDR3 DNA: TGTGCCAGCAGCTTACAGGGCTCCTATAATTCACCCCTCCACTTT.

The V call is TRBV11-1, the J call TRBJ2-1; D might be TRBD2 (6 bases). There are 17 residues in the CDR3. Germline lookup yields CDR1 SGHAT and CDR2 FQDESV (reference sequence). Between the trimmed V and J ends, which lost 4 bases and 6 bases, there was a span of 22 bases. The CDR3, as DNA: TGTGCCAGCAGCTCTAGGGATTGGGGGACCGGGGGCAATGAGCAGTTCTTC. Translating gives CASSSRDWGTGGNEQFF.

This clone has just a few counts. The rearrangement joins TRBV18 to TRBJ2-6; D uncertain. V was cut by 0 bases and J by 0 bases, with 6 bases left in between. Germline CDR1 KGHSH, CDR2 LQKENI. The CDR3 spans 16 residues. CDR3 in amino acids: CASSPPAFSGANVLTF. CDR3 DNA sequence: TGTGCCAGCTCACCACCGGCATTCTCTGGGGCCAACGTCCTGACTTTC.

This chain links TRBV5-4 with TRBJ2-1, with D tentatively TRBD2 (7 bases). V lost 4 bases and J lost 2, with 13 bases in between. Germline V gives CDR1 SGHNT, CDR2 YYREEE (reference sequence). CDR3 length: 15 residues. The CDR3 here is CASSPEGGAYNEQFF. The CDR3 DNA is TGTGCCAGCAGCCCGGAGGGGGGGGCCTACAATGAGCAGTTCTTC.

This chain joins TRBV5-6 and TRBJ1-2; TRBD1 is a possible D gene (5 bases). Germline V gene lookup returns CDR1 SGHDT and CDR2 YYEEEE. The length of the CDR3 is 14 residues. V was trimmed by 5 bases and J by 2 bases, leaving 13 bases between them. The DNA for the CDR3 is TGTGCCAGCAGAAATTCAAGGGGCAACTATGGCTACACCTTC. Translated: CASRNSRGNYGYTF.

The V call is TRBV25-1, the J call TRBJ1-4, with a tentative D call TRBD1 (6 bases). This CDR3 has 15 amino acids. V lost 0 bases and J lost 2, with 7 bases in between. The germline CDR1 and CDR2 sequences are MGHDK and SYGVNS. The DNA of the CDR3 is TGTGCCAGCAGTGAATATCAGGGGACTAATGAAAAACTGTTTTTT. Translation: CASSEYQGTNEKLFF.

This clone appeared once. The chain is built from TRBV5-1 and TRBJ2-2, with TRBD1 identical over 8 bases. The germline V gene encodes CDR1 SGHRS and CDR2 YFSETQ. V shed 3 bases and J 1 base; nucleotides not matched to a gene: 2. The CDR3 has 15 amino acids. The CDR3 spells CASSSGQGNTGELFF. In nucleotides, the CDR3 is TGCGCCAGCAGCTCCGGACAGGGGAACACCGGGGAGCTGTTTTTT.

The V call is TRBV6-6, the J call TRBJ1-1; 7 nucleotides line up with TRBD1. V trimming: 4 bases; J trimming: 4 bases; junction bases outside the gene matches: 3. This CDR3 is 13 amino acids long. Germline CDR1 MNHNY, CDR2 SVGAGI (reference sequence). The CDR3 region is CASSSTGSTEAFF. The CDR3 DNA reads TGTGCCAGCAGTTCGACAGGGTCCACTGAAGCTTTCTTT.

The V call is TRBV2, the J call TRBJ2-1; TRBD2 might be the D (5 bases). Trimming removed 3 bases from V and 8 bases from J, with 14 bases in between. There are 14 residues in the CDR3. Germline V CDR1 and CDR2: SNHLY, FYNNEI. CDR3 amino acids: CASSESRGIDEQFF. CDR3 bases: TGTGCCAGCAGTGAGTCTCGAGGGATCGATGAGCAGTTCTTC.